The sample holds many counts of the clone carrying this T cell receptor beta chain. Its matching antigen is unknown. Unique molecular identifiers were built into the TCRbeta library. MiXCR, run by TCRdb on the PCR reads, gives a single entry per CDR3 protein. The sample has hundreds of thousands of distinct CDR3 sequences; about 9.9% are singletons. This specimen belongs to a study of T-cell reconstitution after alpha-beta-depleted transplantation in children. Points from the study as a whole: T-cell counts and diversity at one year post-transplant came mainly from newly produced T cells. Expanded graft clones numbering several hundred reportedly gave rise to alpha-beta T cells about two months after transplant.

V was trimmed by 7 bases and J by 1 base, leaving 17 bases between them. The CDR3 is 15 residues long. Germline assignment: CDR1 SNHLY and CDR2 FYNNEI. This TCR was recovered from a male patient between 2 and 10 years old who had a stem cell transplant for chronic granulomatous disease, so the T cells may come from the graft donor. Sequencing used peripheral blood, obtained 180 days after TCRalphabeta/CD19-depleted stem cell transplant. The V and J genes are TRBV2 and TRBJ2-7; D remains ambiguous. The CDR3, as DNA: TGTGCCAGCATCGTAGGCAAGTCGGCTTCCTACGAGCAGTACTTC. It translates to CASIVGKSASYEQYF.